This T cell receptor beta chain was documented in a study of OX40 agonist ivuxolimab in advanced cancers. Generated by immunoSEQ multiplex PCR, the TCRdb table keeps only in-frame clones and is missing some. The sample has tens of thousands of clones, approximately 80% seen once. This CDR3 is 15 amino acids long. Trimming stripped 3 bases from V and 4 bases from J, with 12 bases between. The germline V gene encodes CDR1 SEHNR and CDR2 FQNEAQ (reference sequence). There are a few counts of this clone. The source is an adult with an advanced solid tumor such as melanoma, head and neck, liver or kidney cancer. This sample comprised CD4+ or CD8+ T cells sorted from blood, obtained in a trial of the OX40 agonist ivuxolimab. J is TRBJ1-4 and V is TRBV7-9; D is undetermined. CDR3 nucleotide sequence: TGTGCCAGCAGCTTTCTCGGACGGAGTAATGAAAAACTGTTTTTT. Translated: CASSFLGRSNEKLFF.